The 2 T cell receptor beta chains given below trace back to one sample, sequenced in a study of immune heterogeneity within non-small cell lung tumors. In a multiplex PCR, 32 V and 13 J primers amplified TCR beta CDR3. TCRdb reanalysed the multiplex PCR reads using MiXCR and keeps one entry per CDR3 protein. Of about 10,000 distinct CDR3 sequences listed, around 17% are singletons. Bulk tumor gDNA, roughly 600 ng per sample, served as the TCR template. Biopsies that were spaced far apart were taken, several per primary tumor, during surgery. Undergoing curative surgery were patients whose non-small cell lung cancer was untreated and newly diagnosed. Sequenced input: lung tumor tissue. The receptor source for this set is a man in his forties with non-small cell lung cancer.

This clonotype was found many times. The chain has TRBV20-1 and TRBJ1-1; 7 nucleotides match TRBD1. Unmatched junction bases numbered 0, after V lost 4 bases and J lost 4 bases. The V gene's germline CDR1 is DFQATT and CDR2 SNEGSKA (reference sequence). This CDR3 has 11 amino acids. In DNA, the CDR3 is TGCAGTGCTACAGGGGGCACTGAAGCTTTCTTT. This codes for CSATGGTEAFF.

This clonotype appeared once. The chain combines TRBV14 with TRBJ2-3; 7 bases fit TRBD2. The ends lost 1 base at V and 6 bases at J; junction bases unmatched: 10. Germline lookup yields CDR1 SGHDN and CDR2 FVKESK. The CDR3 loop spans 16 amino acids. For the CDR3, the DNA is TGTGCCAGCAGCCAAGCCCCTGGCGGGGGAGTCGATACGCAGTATTTT. This encodes CASSQAPGGGVDTQYF.